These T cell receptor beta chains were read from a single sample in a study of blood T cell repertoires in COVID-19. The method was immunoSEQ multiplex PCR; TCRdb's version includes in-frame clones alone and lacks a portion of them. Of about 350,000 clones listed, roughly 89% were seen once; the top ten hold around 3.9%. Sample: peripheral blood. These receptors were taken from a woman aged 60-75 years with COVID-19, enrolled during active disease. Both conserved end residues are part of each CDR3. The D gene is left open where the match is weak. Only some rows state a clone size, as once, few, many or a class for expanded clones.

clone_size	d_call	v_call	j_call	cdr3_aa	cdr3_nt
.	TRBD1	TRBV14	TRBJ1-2	CASSREDRGYGYTF	TGTGCCAGCAGCCGAGAAGACAGGGGCTATGGCTACACCTTC
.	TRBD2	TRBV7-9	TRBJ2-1	CASSLGLAYNEQFF	TGTGCCAGCAGCTTGGGACTAGCCTACAATGAGCAGTTCTTC
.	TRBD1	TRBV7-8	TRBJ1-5	CASSLARTGAYQPQHF	TGTGCCAGCAGCTTAGCGCGAACAGGGGCGTATCAGCCCCAGCATTTT
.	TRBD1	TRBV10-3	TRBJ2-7	CAISVEDRVYEQYF	TGTGCCATCAGTGTAGAGGACAGGGTATACGAGCAGTACTTC
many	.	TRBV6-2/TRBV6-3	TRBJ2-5	CASSYNTLQETQYF	TGTGCCAGCAGTTACAATACCCTACAAGAGACCCAGTACTTC
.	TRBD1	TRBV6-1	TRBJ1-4	CASSEAGTGFEKLFF	TGTGCCAGCAGTGAAGCGGGGACAGGGTTTGAAAAACTGTTTTTT
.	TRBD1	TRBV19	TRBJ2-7	CASSVNRGLRYEQYF	TGTGCCAGTAGTGTAAACAGGGGGCTCAGGTACGAGCAGTACTTC
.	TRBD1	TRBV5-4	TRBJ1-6	CASSLGDRVGSPLHF	TGTGCCAGCAGCTTGGGGGACAGGGTAGGTTCACCCCTCCACTTT
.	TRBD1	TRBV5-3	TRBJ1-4	CARSSTGLEGAELFF	TGTGCCAGAAGCTCCACCGGTTTGGAGGGGGCCGAACTGTTTTTT
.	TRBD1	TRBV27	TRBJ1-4	CASGTGARKLFF	TGTGCCAGCGGGACAGGGGCCCGAAAACTGTTTTTT
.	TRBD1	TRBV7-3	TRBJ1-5	CASSETGLSNQPQHF	TGTGCCAGCAGCGAGACAGGGCTCAGCAATCAGCCCCAGCATTTT
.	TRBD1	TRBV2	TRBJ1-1	CASSGQGGNTEAFF	TGTGCCAGCAGTGGACAGGGGGGGAACACTGAAGCTTTCTTT
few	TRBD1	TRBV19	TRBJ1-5	CASSTLDRAAQHF	TGTGCCAGTAGCACATTGGACAGGGCGGCCCAGCATTTT
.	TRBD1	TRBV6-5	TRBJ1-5	CASRGGQGGRQPQHF	TGTGCCAGCAGGGGGGGACAGGGAGGACGGCAGCCCCAGCATTTT
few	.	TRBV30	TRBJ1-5	CAWSPQGINQPQHF	TGTGCCTGGAGCCCTCAGGGGATCAATCAGCCCCAGCATTTT
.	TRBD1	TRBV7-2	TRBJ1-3	CASSLRTGASGNTIYF	TGTGCCAGCAGCTTGCGGACAGGGGCATCCGGAAACACCATATATTTT
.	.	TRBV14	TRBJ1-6	CASSHRGDVPLHF	TGTGCCAGCAGCCACCGGGGAGATGTGCCCCTCCACTTT
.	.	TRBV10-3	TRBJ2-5	CAISESAVEGETQYF	TGTGCCATCAGTGAGTCTGCGGTGGAGGGCGAGACCCAGTACTTC
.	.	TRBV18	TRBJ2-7	CASSQGLLSYEQYF	TGTGCCAGCTCACAGGGACTTTTATCCTACGAGCAGTACTTC
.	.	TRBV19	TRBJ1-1	CASSSLRGGEAFF	TGTGCCAGTAGTAGCTTGAGGGGAGGTGAAGCTTTCTTT
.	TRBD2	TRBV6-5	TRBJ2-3	CASRRLAGLTDTQYF	TGTGCCAGCAGACGACTAGCGGGGCTCACAGATACGCAGTATTTT
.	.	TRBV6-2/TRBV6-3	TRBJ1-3	CASSYGGSSGNTIYF	TGTGCCAGCAGTTACGGAGGGAGCTCTGGAAACACCATATATTTT
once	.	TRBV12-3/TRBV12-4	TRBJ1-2	CASSLRGDGYTF	TGTGCCAGCAGTTTACGGGGAGACGGCTACACCTTC
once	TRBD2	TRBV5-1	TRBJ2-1	CASSFQGAGGQNEQFF	TGCGCCAGCAGCTTCCAGGGAGCGGGGGGGCAGAATGAGCAGTTCTTC
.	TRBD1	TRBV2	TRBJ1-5	CASSPPEDRGNQPQHF	TGTGCCAGCAGTCCGCCGGAAGACAGGGGCAATCAGCCCCAGCATTTT
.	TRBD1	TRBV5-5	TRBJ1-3	CASSLGTGISGNTIYF	TGTGCCAGCAGCTTGGGGACAGGTATCTCTGGAAACACCATATATTTT
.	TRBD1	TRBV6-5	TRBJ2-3	CASRTGTDTQYF	TGTGCCAGCAGGACAGGGACAGATACGCAGTATTTT
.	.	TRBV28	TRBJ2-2	CASSLIPRSNTGELFF	TGTGCCAGCAGTTTAATACCGCGGTCGAACACCGGGGAGCTGTTTTTT
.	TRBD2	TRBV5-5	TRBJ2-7	CASSSGGNEQYF	TGTGCCAGCAGCTCGGGGGGGAACGAGCAGTACTTC
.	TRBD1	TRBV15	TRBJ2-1	CATHQWDRAHNEQFF	TGTGCCACCCATCAATGGGACAGGGCTCACAATGAGCAGTTCTTC
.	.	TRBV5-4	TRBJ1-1	CASSPAGVNTEAFF	TGTGCCAGCAGCCCAGCCGGGGTGAACACTGAAGCTTTCTTT
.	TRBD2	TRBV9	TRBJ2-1	CASSKTGGDEQFF	TGTGCCAGCAGCAAAACGGGAGGAGATGAGCAGTTCTTC
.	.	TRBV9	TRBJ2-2	CASSLVRGRGGELFF	TGTGCCAGCAGCTTAGTGCGGGGACGAGGCGGGGAGCTGTTTTTT
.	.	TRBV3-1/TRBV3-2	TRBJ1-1	CASSHGMVTEAFF	TGTGCCAGCAGCCACGGGATGGTCACTGAAGCTTTCTTT
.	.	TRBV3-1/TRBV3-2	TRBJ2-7	CASSQVVIREQYF	TGTGCCAGCAGCCAAGTCGTGATTCGGGAGCAGTACTTC
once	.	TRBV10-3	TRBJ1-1	CAIRGNMGTEAFF	TGTGCCATTAGAGGGAACATGGGCACTGAAGCTTTCTTT
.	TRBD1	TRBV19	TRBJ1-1	CASKRQGRPEAFF	TGTGCCAGTAAGAGACAGGGACGGCCTGAAGCTTTCTTT
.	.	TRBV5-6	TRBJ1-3	CASSPLEDTIGNTIYF	TGTGCCAGCAGCCCTCTCGAAGACACGATTGGAAACACCATATATTTT
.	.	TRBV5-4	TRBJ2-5	CASWRGGGETQYF	TGTGCCAGCTGGAGGGGCGGAGGAGAGACCCAGTACTTC
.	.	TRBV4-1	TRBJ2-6	CASSQDRTGFSGANVLTF	TGCGCCAGCAGCCAAGACCGAACGGGGTTCTCTGGGGCCAACGTCCTGACTTTC
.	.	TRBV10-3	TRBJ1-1	CAISESGGTWTEAFF	TGTGCCATCAGTGAGTCGGGGGGGACTTGGACTGAAGCTTTCTTT
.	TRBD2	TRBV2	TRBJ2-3	CASSVLRLAGDLFTDTQYF	TGTGCCAGCAGTGTACTTCGGCTAGCGGGGGACCTCTTCACAGATACGCAGTATTTT
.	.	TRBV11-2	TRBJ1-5	CASSLDQGRPQHF	TGTGCCAGCAGCCTAGATCAGGGTCGGCCCCAGCATTTT
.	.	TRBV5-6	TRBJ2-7	CASSMTTTDSFYEQYF	TGTGCCAGCAGTATGACCACGACCGACAGTTTTTACGAGCAGTACTTC
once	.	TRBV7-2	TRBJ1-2	CASSPRQIYGYTF	TGTGCCAGCAGCCCGCGACAGATATATGGCTACACCTTC
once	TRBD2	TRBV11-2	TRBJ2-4	CASSPSPARGGFDIQYF	TGTGCCAGCAGCCCAAGTCCCGCGCGGGGGGGCTTCGACATTCAGTACTTC
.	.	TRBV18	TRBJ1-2	CASSPNGQNLYGYTF	TGTGCCAGCTCACCAAATGGACAGAACCTCTATGGCTACACCTTC
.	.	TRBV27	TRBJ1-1	CASSPLTTNRRNTEAFF	TGTGCCAGCAGCCCACTGACGACAAATCGCAGGAACACTGAAGCTTTCTTT
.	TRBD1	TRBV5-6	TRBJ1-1	CASSNTGVGPTEAFF	TGTGCCAGCAGCAATACAGGGGTCGGTCCCACTGAAGCTTTCTTT
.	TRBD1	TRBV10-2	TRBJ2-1	CASSGRTGATTINEQFF	TGCGCCAGCAGTGGCCGAACAGGGGCCACCACTATTAATGAGCAGTTCTTC
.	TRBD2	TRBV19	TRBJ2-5	CASSTNPSGGRRATQYF	TGTGCCAGTAGTACTAACCCTAGCGGGGGGCGGCGGGCGACCCAGTACTTC
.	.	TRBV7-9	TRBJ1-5	CATAGGGGNQPQHF	TGTGCCACCGCCGGGGGAGGAGGCAATCAGCCCCAGCATTTT
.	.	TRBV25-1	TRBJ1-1	CASTDKGTRDAEAFF	TGTGCCAGCACCGACAAGGGCACGCGGGATGCTGAAGCTTTCTTT
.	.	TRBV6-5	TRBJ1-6	CASARTNYNSPLHF	TGTGCCAGCGCTAGAACCAACTATAATTCACCCCTCCACTTT
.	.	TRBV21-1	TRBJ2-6	CASGRGSEAGANVLTF	TGTGCCAGCGGGCGGGGCTCGGAGGCTGGGGCCAACGTCCTGACTTTC